This TCR beta chain was documented in a study of blood T cells in healthy people across ages. Notes on the study in general: Conclusively comparing naive with antigen-experienced cells was impossible with unsorted PBMCs. Considered underestimates were the diversity estimates obtained from one million T cells.

A second PCR, run for about 6 to 11 cycles, used a sample-barcoded 5' primer plus a J-beta primer mix. From the 5' RACE reads, TCRdb called clonotypes with MiXCR, one entry per CDR3 protein. The profile shows 1.5 million to 2 million distinct CDR3 sequences, around 36% of them singletons. To note about this clonotype: Its antigen remains unknown. The junction does not match germline at one end; this may be a read error.

Germline assignment: CDR1 MDHEN and CDR2 SYDVKM. The CDR3 has 17 amino acids. This TCR came from a woman in her thirties in good health. Sequenced: blood. The V gene is TRBV28, the J gene TRBJ1-1; D is perhaps TRBD1 (5 bases). CDR3 nucleotides: TGTACCAGCAGTTTAGTCAGCTCCCGGGGACTGAACACTGAAGCTTTCTTT. Translated: CTSSLVSSRGLNTEAFF.